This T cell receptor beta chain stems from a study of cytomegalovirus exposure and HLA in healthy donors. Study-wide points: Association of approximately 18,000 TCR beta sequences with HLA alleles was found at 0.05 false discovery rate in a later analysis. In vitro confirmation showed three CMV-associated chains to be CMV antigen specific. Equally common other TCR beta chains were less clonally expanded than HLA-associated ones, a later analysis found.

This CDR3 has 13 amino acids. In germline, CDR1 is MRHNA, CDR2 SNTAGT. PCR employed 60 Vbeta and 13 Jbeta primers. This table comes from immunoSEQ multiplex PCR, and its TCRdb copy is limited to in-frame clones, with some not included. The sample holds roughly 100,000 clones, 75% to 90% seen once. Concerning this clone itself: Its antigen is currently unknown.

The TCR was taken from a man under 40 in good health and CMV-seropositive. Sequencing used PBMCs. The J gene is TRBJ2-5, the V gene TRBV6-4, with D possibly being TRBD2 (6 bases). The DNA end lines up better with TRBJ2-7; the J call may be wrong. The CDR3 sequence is CASSVEGGHEQYF. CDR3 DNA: TGTGCCAGCAGTGTGGAGGGTGGCCACGAGCAGTACTTC.